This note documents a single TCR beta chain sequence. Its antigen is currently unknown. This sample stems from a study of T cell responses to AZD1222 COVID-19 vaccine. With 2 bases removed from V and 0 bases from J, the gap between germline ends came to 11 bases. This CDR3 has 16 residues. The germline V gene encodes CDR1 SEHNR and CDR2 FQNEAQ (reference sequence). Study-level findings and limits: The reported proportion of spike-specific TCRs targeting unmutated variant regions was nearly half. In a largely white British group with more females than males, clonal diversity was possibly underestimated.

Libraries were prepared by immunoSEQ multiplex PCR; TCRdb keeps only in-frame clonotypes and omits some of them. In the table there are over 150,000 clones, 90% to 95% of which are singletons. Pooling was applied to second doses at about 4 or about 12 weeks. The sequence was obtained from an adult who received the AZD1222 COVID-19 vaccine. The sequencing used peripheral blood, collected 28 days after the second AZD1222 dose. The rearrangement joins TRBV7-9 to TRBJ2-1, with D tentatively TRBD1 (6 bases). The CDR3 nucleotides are TGTGCCAGCAGCTTATACAGGGTCGTCTCCTACAATGAGCAGTTCTTC. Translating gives CASSLYRVVSYNEQFF. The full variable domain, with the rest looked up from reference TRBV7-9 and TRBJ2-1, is DTGVSQNPRHKITKRGQNVTFRCDPISEHNRLYWYRQTLGQGPEFLTYFQNEAQLEKSRLLSDRFSAERPKGSFSTLEIQRTEQGDSAMYLCASSLYRVVSYNEQFFGPGTRLTVL.